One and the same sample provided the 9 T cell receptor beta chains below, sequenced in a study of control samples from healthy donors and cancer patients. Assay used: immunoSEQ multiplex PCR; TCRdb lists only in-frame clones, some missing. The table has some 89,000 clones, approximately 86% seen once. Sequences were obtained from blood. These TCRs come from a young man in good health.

CDR3 in DNA: TGTGCCAGCAGCTCTGGCGGAGGGTCTAACTATGGCTACACCTTC. Translated, it gives CASSSGGGSNYGYTF. The J gene is TRBJ1-2, the V gene TRBV12-1. TRBV12-1 corresponds to a pseudogene. The CDR3 sequence is 15 residues long.

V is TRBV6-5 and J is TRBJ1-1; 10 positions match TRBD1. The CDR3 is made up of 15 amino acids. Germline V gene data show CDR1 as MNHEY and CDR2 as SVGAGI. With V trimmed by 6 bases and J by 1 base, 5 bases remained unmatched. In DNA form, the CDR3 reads TGTGCCAGCAGGGAGACAGGGGGCGCGAACACTGAAGCTTTCTTT. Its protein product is CASRETGGANTEAFF.

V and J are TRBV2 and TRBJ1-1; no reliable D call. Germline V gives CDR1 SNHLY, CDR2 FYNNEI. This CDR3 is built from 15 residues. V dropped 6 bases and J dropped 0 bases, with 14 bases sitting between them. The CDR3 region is CASSQDLGMNTEAFF. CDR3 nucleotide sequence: TGTGCCAGCAGCCAGGATCTGGGGATGAACACTGAAGCTTTCTTT.

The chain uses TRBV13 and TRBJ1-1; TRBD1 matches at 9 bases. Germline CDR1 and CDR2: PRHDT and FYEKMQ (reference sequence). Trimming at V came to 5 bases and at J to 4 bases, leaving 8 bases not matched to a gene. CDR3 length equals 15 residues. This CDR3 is CASSLTDRGATEAFF. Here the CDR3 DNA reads TGTGCCAGCAGCCTAACGGACAGGGGTGCCACTGAAGCTTTCTTT.

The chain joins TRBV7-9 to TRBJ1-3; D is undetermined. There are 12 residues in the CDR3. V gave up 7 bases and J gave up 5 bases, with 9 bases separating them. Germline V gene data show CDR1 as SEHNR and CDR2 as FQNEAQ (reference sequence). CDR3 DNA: TGTGCCAGCATTGGTCTTCGAAACACCATATATTTT. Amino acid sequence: CASIGLRNTIYF.

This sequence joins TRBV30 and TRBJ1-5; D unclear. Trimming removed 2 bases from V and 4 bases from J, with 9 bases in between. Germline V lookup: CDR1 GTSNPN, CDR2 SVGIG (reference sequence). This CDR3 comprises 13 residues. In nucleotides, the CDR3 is TGTGCCTGGAGTCGAACAGAGAATCAGCCCCAGCATTTT. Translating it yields CAWSRTENQPQHF.

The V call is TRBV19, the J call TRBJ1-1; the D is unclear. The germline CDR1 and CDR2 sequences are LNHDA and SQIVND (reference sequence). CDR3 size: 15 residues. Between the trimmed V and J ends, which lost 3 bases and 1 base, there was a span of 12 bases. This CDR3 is CASSIFADENTEAFF. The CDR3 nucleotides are TGTGCCAGTAGTATCTTTGCAGATGAGAACACTGAAGCTTTCTTT. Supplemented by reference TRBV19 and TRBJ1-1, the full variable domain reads DGGITQSPKYLFRKEGQNVTLSCEQNLNHDAMYWYRQDPGQGLRLIYYSQIVNDFQKGDIAEGYSVSREKKESFPLTVTSAQKNPTAFYLCASSIFADENTEAFFGQGTRLTVV.

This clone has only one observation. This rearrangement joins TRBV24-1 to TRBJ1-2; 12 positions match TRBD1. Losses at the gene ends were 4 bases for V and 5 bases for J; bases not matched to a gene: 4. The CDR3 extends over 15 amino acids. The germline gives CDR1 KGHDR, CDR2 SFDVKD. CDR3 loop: CATSDSGQGAYGYTF. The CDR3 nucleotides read TGTGCCACCAGTGACTCGGGACAGGGGGCGTATGGCTACACCTTC.

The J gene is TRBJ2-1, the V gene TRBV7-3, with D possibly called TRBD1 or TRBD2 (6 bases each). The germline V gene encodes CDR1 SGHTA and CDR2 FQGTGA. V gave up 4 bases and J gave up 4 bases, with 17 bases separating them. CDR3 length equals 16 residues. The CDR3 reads CASSSIGGIGYNEQFF. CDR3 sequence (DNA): TGTGCCAGCAGCTCAATAGGGGGGATCGGGTACAATGAGCAGTTCTTC.